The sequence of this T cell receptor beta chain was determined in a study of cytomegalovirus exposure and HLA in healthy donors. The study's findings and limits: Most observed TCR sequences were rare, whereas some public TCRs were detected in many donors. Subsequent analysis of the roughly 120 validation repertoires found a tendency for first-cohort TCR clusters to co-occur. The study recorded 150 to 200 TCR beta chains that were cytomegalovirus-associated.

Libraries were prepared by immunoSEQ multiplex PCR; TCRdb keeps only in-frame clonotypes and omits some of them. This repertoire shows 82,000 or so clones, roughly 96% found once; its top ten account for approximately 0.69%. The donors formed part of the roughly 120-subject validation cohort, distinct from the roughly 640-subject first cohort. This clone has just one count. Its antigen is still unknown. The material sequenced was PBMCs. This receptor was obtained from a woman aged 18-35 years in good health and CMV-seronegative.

CDR3 in amino acids: CASSQGSGSYGYTF. As DNA, the CDR3 is TGCGCCAGCAGCCAAGGATCCGGGAGTTATGGCTACACCTTC. The rearrangement joins TRBV4-1 to TRBJ1-2; D gene uncertain. CDR3 length: 14 amino acids. Germline values: CDR1 MGHRA, CDR2 YSYEKL. Trimming removed 1 base from V and 5 bases from J, with 11 bases in between.